What follows are 8 T cell receptor beta chains derived from one specimen sequenced in a study of cytomegalovirus exposure and HLA in healthy donors. The PCR was carried out with 60 Vbeta primers and 13 Jbeta primers. Sequencing was performed with immunoSEQ multiplex PCR; in TCRdb, only in-frame clones are kept and a portion is missing. The sample has approximately 160,000 clones; 55% to 80% are singletons. What was sequenced was PBMCs. Receptors were obtained from a woman between 18 and 30 years old in good health and CMV-seropositive.

The chain links TRBV30 to TRBJ2-7; 8 nucleotides align to TRBD1. This CDR3 is built from 13 residues. Germline V gene data show CDR1 as GTSNPN and CDR2 as SVGIG (reference sequence). Trimming took 5 bases from V and 7 from J; bases not matched to a gene: 10. The CDR3 DNA reads as TGTGCCTGGTCCAGGACAGGGCCCAGTGAGCAGTACTTC. Protein sequence: CAWSRTGPSEQYF.

V and J are TRBV11-3 and TRBJ2-2; tentative D call: TRBD2 (5 bases). Trimming removed 5 bases from V and 1 base from J, with 11 bases in between. This CDR3 is 15 amino acids long. Germline values: CDR1 SGHNT, CDR2 YENEEA. CDR3 sequence: CASSISRGNTGELFF. CDR3 nucleotide sequence: TGTGCCAGCAGCATATCCCGGGGGAACACCGGGGAGCTGTTTTTT.

V and J are TRBV19 and TRBJ1-5, with D possibly matching TRBD1 (5 bases). Germline values: CDR1 LNHDA, CDR2 SQIVND (reference sequence). V dropped 6 bases and J dropped 3 bases, with 12 bases sitting between them. The CDR3 length is 14 residues. The CDR3 region has the DNA TGTGCCAGTAGCTACACAGGACCCAATCAGCCCCAGCATTTT. This sequence encodes CASSYTGPNQPQHF.

V is TRBV27 and J is TRBJ1-6; 7 bases agree with TRBD1. This CDR3 comprises 14 residues. Per germline, CDR1 MNHEY and CDR2 SMNVEV (reference sequence). V lost 2 bases, J lost 7 bases, and 2 bases stayed unmatched. The CDR3 loop is CASSLTGVNSPLHF. The CDR3, as DNA: TGTGCCAGCAGTTTAACAGGGGTCAATTCACCCCTCCACTTT.

The rearrangement links TRBV10-1 to TRBJ2-7; D perhaps matches TRBD2 (6 bases). Germline CDR1 reads WNHNN; CDR2 reads SYGVQD (reference sequence). This CDR3 comprises 14 residues. Trimming left V 2 bases short and J 3 bases short, with 11 bases between. The CDR3 protein is CASSEGRRDYEQYF. CDR3 in DNA: TGCGCCAGCAGTGAGGGAAGGAGGGACTACGAGCAGTACTTC.

V usage is TRBV7-2 and J usage is TRBJ1-1; D gene unclear. V lost 1 base and J 2 bases, leaving 5 bases between the germline ends. Germline values: CDR1 SGHTA, CDR2 FQGNSA. This CDR3 has 13 amino acids. CDR3 DNA: TGTGCCAGCAGCTTAGGGACTAACACTGAAGCTTTCTTT. Translating it yields CASSLGTNTEAFF. The full variable domain, completed using reference TRBV7-2 and TRBJ1-1, is GAGVSQSPSNKVTEKGKDVELRCDPISGHTALYWYRQSLGQGLEFLIYFQGNSAPDKSGLPSDRFSAERTGGSVSTLTIQRTQQEDSAVYLCASSLGTNTEAFFGQGTRLTVV.

The V call is TRBV28, the J call TRBJ2-2; D is unresolved. This CDR3 is 15 amino acids long. V was trimmed by 3 bases and J by 2 bases, leaving 10 bases between them. Germline V gene data show CDR1 as MDHEN and CDR2 as SYDVKM. CDR3 bases: TGTGCCAGCAGTTTTCACCCTACTAACACCGGGGAGCTGTTTTTT. Translation gives CASSFHPTNTGELFF.

This chain links TRBV5-8 with TRBJ2-1; TRBD2 matches 9 bases. The CDR3 length is 15 residues. With 4 bases clipped from V and 7 bases from J, the junction kept 9 bases outside the gene matches. The germline V gene encodes CDR1 SGHTS and CDR2 YDEGEE. The CDR3 region is CASSQGLATANEQFF. The CDR3 DNA reads as TGTGCCAGCAGCCAAGGACTAGCGACGGCGAATGAGCAGTTCTTC.